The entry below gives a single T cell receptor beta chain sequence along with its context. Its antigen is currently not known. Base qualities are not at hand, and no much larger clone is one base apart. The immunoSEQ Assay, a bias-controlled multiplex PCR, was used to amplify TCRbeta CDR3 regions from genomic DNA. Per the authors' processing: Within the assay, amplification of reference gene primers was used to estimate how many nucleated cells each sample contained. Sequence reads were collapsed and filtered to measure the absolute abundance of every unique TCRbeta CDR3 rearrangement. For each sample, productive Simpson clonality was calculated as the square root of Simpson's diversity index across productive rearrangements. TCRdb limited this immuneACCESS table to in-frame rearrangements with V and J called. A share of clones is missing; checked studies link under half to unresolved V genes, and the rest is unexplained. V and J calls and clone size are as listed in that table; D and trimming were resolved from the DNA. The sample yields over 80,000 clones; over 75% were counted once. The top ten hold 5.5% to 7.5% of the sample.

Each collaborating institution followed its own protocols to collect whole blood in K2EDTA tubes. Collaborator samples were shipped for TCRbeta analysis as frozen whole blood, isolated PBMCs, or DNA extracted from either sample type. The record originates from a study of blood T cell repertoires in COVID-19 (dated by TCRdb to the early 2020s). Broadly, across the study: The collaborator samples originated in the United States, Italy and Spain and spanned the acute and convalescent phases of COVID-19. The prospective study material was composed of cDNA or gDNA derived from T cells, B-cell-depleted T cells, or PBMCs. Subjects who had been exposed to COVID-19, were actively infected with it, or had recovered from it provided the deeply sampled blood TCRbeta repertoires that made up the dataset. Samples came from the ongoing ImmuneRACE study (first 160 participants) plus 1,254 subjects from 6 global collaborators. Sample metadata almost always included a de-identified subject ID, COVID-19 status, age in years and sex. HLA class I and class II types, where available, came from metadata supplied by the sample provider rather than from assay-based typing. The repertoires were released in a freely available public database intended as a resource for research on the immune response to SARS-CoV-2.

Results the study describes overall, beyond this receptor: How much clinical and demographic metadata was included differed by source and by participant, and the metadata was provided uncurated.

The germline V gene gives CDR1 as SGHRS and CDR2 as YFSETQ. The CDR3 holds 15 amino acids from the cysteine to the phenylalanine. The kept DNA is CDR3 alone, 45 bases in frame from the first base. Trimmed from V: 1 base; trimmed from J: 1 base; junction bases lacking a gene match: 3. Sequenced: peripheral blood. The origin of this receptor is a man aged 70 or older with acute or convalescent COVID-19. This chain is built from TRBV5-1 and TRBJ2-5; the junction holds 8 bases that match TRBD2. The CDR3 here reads CASSLLGTSQETQYF. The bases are TGCGCCAGCAGCTTGTTAGGGACTAGCCAAGAGACCCAGTACTTC.